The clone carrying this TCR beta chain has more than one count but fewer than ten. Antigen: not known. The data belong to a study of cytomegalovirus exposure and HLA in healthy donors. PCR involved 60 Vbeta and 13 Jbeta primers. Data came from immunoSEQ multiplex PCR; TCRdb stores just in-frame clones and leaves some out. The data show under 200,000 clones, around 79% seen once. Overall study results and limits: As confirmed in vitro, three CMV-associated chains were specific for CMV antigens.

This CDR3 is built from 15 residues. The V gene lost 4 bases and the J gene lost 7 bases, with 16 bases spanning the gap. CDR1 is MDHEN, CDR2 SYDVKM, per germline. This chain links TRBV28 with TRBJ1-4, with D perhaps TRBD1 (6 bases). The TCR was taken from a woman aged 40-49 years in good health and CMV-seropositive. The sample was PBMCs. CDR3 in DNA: TGTGCCAGCAGTTGGGGATATTCCAGGGGTGAAAAACTGTTTTTT. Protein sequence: CASSWGYSRGEKLFF.